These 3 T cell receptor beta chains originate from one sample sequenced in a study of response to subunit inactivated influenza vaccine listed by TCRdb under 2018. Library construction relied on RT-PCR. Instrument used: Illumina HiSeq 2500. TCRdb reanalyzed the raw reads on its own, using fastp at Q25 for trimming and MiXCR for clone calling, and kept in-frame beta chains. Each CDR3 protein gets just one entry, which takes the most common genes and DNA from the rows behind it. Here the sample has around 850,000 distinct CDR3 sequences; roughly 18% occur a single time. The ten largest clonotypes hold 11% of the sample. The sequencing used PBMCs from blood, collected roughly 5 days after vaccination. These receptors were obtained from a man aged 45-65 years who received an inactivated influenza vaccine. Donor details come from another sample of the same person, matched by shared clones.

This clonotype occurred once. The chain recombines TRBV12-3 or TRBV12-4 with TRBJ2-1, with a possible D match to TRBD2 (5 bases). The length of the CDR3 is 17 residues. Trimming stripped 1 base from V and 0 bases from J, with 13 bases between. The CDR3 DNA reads TGTGCCAGCAGTTTAGGAGCCCGGAGGCGCTCCTACAATGAGCAGTTCTTC. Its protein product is CASSLGARRRSYNEQFF.

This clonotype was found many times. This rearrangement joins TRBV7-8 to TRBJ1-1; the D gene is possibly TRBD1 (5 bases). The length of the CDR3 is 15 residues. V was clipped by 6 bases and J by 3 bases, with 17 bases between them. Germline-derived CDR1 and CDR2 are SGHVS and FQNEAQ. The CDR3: CASRRNRNSDTEAFF. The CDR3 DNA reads TGTGCCAGCAGGCGTAACAGGAACTCGGACACTGAAGCTTTCTTT.

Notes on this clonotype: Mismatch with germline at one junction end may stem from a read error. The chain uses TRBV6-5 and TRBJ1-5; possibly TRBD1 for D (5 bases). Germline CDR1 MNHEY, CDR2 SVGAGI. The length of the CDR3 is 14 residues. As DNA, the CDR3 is TGTGCCAGCAATTACGGGGCGAGCAATCAGCCCCAGCATTTT. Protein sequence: CASNYGASNQPQHF.